This T cell receptor (beta chain) was sequenced in a study of regulatory T cells in long-lasting Graves disease. Germline values: CDR1 MNHNS, CDR2 SASEGT. The CDR3 has 14 residues. Trimming shortened V by 7 bases and J by 6 bases, and 18 bases separated the two germline ends. Time point defined: persistent/refractory GD, antithyroid drugs over 5 years with positive TRAb. Researchers made the TCR library from RNA that was extracted from PBMCs. This clonotype was picked up many times. To make TCR beta libraries, researchers used iRepertoire HTBI primers and Arm-PCR of CDR3 regions. Via MiXCR, TCRdb re-called the multiplex PCR reads, giving one row per CDR3 protein. The sample has under 500,000 distinct CDR3 sequences, more than 20% seen once.

The TCR sequence derives from a female donor with Graves disease. Sequencing was performed on peripheral blood mononuclear cells (PBMCs), taken when the disease was refractory, from a patient treated with antithyroid drugs. The V and J genes are TRBV6-1 and TRBJ1-2; D unresolved. CDR3 bases: TGTGCCAGCACCCACTTCAGGAGTCTCGATGGCTACACCTTC. This sequence encodes CASTHFRSLDGYTF.